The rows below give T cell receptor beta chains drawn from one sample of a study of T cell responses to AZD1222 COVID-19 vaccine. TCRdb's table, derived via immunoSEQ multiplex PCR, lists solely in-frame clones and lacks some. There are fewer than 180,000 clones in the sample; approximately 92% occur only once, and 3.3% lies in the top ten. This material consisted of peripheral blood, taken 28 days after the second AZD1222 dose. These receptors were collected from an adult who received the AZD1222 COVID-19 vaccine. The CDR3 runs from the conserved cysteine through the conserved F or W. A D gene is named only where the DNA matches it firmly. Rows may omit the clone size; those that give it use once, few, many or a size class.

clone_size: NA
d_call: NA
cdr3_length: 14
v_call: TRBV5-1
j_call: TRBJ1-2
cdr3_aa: CASSLEGVGHGYTF
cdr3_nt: TGCGCCAGCAGCCTGGAAGGGGTCGGTCATGGCTACACCTTC

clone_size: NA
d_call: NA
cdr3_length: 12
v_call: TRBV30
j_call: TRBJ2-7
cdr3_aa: CAWSSGSYEQYF
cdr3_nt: TGTGCCTGGAGTTCAGGGAGCTACGAGCAGTACTTC

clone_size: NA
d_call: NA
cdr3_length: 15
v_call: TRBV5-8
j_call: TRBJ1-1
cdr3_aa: CASIRARGMNTEAFF
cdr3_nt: TGTGCCAGCATCAGGGCTAGGGGCATGAACACTGAAGCTTTCTTT

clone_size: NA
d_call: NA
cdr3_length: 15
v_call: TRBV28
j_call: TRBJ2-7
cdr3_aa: CASSLRGPASYEQYF
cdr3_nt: TGTGCCAGCAGTTTGCGGGGACCGGCCTCCTACGAGCAGTACTTC

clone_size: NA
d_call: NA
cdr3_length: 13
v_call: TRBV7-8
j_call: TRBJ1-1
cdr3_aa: CASSLGREGEAFF
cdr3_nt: TGTGCCAGCAGCTTAGGCCGAGAAGGTGAAGCTTTCTTT

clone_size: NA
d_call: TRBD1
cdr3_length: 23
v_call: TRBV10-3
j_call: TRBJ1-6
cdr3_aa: CAISEQMLSRDSSNSSYNSPLHF
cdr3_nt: TGTGCCATCAGTGAGCAGATGTTGTCTCGGGACAGCTCAAATAGCTCCTATAATTCACCCCTCCACTTT

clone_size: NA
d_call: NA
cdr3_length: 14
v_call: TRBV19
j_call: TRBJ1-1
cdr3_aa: CASSIVGRDTEAFF
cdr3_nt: TGTGCCAGTAGTATAGTCGGGAGGGACACTGAAGCTTTCTTT

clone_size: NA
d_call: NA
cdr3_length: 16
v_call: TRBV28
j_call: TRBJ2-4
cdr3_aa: CASSSWGGRTKNIQYF
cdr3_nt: TGTGCCAGCAGCTCCTGGGGGGGGCGGACCAAAAACATTCAGTACTTC

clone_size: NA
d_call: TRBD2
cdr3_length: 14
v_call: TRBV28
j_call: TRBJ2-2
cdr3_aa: CASGGTTNTGELFF
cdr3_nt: TGTGCCAGCGGGGGGACTACAAACACCGGGGAGCTGTTTTTT

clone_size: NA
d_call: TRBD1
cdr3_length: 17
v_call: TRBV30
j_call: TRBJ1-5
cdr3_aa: CAWIRGQILPSNQPQHF
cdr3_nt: TGTGCCTGGATTCGGGGACAGATCTTACCTAGCAATCAGCCCCAGCATTTT

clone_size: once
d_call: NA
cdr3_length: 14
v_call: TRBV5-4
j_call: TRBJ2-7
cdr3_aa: CASSPLQGSYEQYF
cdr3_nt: TGTGCCAGCAGCCCCCTACAGGGATCCTACGAGCAGTACTTC

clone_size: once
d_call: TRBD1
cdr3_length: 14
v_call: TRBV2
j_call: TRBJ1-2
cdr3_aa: CASSRGGLNYGYTF
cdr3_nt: TGTGCCAGCAGCCGAGGGGGCTTAAACTATGGCTACACCTTC

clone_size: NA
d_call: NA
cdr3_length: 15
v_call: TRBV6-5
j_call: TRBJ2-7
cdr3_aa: CASSPLGVLAYEQYF
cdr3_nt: TGTGCCAGCAGCCCCTTGGGGGTTTTGGCCTACGAGCAGTACTTC

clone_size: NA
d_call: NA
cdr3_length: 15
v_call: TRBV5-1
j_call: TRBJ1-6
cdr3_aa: CASSYDSFYNSPLHF
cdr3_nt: TGCGCCAGCAGCTACGACAGCTTTTATAATTCACCCCTCCACTTT

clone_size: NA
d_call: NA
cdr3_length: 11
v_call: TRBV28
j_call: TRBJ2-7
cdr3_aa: CASSSLEEQYF
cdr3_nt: TGTGCCAGCAGTAGCCTGGAAGAGCAGTACTTC

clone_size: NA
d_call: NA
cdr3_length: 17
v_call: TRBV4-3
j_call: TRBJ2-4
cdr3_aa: CASSQGKFEIGKNIQYF
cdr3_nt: TGCGCCAGCAGCCAAGGCAAATTCGAAATCGGCAAAAACATTCAGTACTTC

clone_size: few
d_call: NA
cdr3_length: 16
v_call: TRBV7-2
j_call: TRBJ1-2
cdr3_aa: CASSLAFRGNNYGYTF
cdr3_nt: TGTGCCAGCAGCTTAGCCTTTCGGGGAAATAACTATGGCTACACCTTC

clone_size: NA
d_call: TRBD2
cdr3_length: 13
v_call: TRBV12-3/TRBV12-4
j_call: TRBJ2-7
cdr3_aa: CASSPGLATEQYF
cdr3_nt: TGTGCCAGCAGCCCGGGACTAGCGACCGAGCAGTACTTC

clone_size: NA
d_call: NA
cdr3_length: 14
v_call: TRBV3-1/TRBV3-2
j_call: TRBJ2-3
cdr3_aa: CASSPRTDAHTQYF
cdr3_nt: TGTGCCAGCAGCCCCCGGACAGACGCCCATACGCAGTATTTT

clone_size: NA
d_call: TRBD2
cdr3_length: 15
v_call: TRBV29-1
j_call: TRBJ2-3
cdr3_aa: CSALGTSGSTDTQYF
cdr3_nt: TGCAGCGCCCTAGGGACTAGCGGGAGCACAGATACGCAGTATTTT

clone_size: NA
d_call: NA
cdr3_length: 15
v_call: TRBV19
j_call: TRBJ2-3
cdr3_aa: CASSPSPGEADTQYF
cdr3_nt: TGTGCCAGTAGCCCTTCCCCGGGAGAGGCAGATACGCAGTATTTT

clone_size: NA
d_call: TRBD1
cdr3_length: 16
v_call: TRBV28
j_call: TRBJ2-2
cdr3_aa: CASSLFRQGITGELFF
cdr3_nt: TGTGCCAGCAGTTTATTCCGACAGGGGATTACCGGGGAGCTGTTTTTT

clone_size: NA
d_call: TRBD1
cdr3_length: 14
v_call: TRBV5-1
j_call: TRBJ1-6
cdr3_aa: CASSPTGGVSPLHF
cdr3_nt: TGCGCCAGCAGCCCGACAGGGGGAGTTTCACCCCTCCACTTT

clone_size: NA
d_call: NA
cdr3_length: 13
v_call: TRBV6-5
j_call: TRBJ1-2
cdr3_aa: CATLDPREGGYTF
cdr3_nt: TGTGCCACCCTAGACCCTCGAGAGGGCGGCTACACCTTC

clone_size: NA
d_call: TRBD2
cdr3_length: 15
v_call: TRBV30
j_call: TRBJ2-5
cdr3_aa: CAWRTSGKVKETQYF
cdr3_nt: TGTGCCTGGAGGACTAGCGGGAAGGTGAAAGAGACCCAGTACTTC

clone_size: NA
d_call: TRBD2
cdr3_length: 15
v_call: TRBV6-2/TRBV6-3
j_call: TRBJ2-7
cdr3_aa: CASSYLGLAGAEQYF
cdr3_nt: TGTGCCAGCAGTTACTTGGGGCTAGCGGGCGCCGAGCAGTACTTC

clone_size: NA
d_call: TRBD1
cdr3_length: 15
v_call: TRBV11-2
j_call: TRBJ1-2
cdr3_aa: CASSLLGQGAYGYTF
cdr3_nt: TGTGCCAGCAGCTTATTGGGACAGGGAGCCTATGGCTACACCTTC

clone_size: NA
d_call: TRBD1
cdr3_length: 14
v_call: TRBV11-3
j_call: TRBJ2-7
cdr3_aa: CASSLGTGAYEQYF
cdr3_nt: TGTGCCAGCAGCTTGGGGACAGGGGCCTACGAGCAGTACTTC

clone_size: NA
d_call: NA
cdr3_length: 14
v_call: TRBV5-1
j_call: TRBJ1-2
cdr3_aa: CASSLGEVPDGYTF
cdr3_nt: TGCGCCAGCAGCTTGGGGGAGGTACCAGATGGCTACACCTTC

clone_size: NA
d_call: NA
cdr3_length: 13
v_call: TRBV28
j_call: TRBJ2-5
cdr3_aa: CASSLSVGETQYF
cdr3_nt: TGTGCCAGCAGTTTAAGTGTCGGAGAGACCCAGTACTTC

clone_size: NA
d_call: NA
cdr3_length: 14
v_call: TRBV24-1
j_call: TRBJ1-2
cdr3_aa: CATSQQGLNYGYTF
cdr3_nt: TGTGCCACCAGTCAACAGGGATTGAACTATGGCTACACCTTC

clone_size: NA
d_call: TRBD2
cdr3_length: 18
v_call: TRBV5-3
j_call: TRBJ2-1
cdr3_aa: CARSPLGGASGRVDEQFF
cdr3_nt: TGTGCCAGAAGCCCTCTGGGTGGGGCTAGCGGGAGGGTTGATGAGCAGTTCTTC

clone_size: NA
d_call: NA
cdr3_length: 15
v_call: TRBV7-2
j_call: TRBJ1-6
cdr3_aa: CASSLRPVGDSPLHF
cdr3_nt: TGTGCCAGCAGCCTACGACCCGTGGGGGATTCACCCCTCCACTTT

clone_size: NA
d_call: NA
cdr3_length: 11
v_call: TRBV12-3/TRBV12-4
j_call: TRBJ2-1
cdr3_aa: CASRKGVEQFF
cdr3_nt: TGTGCCAGCAGGAAAGGGGTCGAGCAGTTCTTC

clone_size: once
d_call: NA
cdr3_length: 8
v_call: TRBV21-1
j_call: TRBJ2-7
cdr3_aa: CASKEQYF
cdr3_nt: TGTGCCAGCAAAGAGCAGTACTTC

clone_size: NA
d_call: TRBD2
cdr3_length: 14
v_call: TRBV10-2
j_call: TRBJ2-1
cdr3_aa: CASRTAGGGNEQFF
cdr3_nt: TGCGCCAGTCGGACAGCGGGAGGGGGGAATGAGCAGTTCTTC

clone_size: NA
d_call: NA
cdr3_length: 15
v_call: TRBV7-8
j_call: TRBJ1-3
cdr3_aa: CASSLATATGNTIYF
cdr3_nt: TGTGCCAGCAGCTTAGCGACAGCTACTGGAAACACCATATATTTT

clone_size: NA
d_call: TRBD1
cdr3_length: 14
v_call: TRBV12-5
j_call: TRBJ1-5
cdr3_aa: CASGLTTGGQPQHF
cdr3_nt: TGTGCTAGTGGTTTGACGACAGGGGGACAGCCCCAGCATTTT

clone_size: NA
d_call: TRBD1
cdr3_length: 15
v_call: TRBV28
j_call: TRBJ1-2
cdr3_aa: CASSLDRSAPYGYTF
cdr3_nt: TGTGCCAGCAGCCTGGACAGGTCCGCACCGTATGGCTACACCTTC

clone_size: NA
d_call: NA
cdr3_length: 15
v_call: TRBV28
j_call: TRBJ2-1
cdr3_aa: CASSFPGDSYNEQFF
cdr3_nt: TGTGCCAGCAGTTTTCCGGGAGACTCCTACAATGAGCAGTTCTTC

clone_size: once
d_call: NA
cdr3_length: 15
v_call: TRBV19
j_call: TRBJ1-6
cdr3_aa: CASSISAGNGSPLHF
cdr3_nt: TGTGCCAGTAGTATATCCGCCGGGAATGGTTCACCCCTCCACTTT

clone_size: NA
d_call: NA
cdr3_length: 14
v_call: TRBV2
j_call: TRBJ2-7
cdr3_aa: CASTLERQDYEQYF
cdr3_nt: TGTGCCAGCACTCTTGAAAGACAGGACTACGAGCAGTACTTC

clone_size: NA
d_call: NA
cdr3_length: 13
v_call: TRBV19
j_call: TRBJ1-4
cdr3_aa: CASEPATNEKLFF
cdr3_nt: TGTGCCAGCGAGCCAGCAACTAATGAAAAACTGTTTTTT

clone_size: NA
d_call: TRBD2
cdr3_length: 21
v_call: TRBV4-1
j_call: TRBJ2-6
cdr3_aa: CASSQDGLAGGYLSGANVLTF
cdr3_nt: TGCGCCAGCAGCCAAGATGGACTAGCGGGAGGCTACCTCTCTGGGGCCAACGTCCTGACTTTC

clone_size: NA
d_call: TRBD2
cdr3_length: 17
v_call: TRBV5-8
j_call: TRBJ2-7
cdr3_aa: CASSRSWTSGTPYEQYF
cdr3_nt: TGTGCCAGCAGCCGTTCCTGGACTAGCGGGACCCCCTACGAGCAGTACTTC

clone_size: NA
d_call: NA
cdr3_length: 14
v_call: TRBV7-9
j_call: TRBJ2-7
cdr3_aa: CASSSGTHTSEQYF
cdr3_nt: TGTGCCAGCAGCTCGGGGACACATACTAGCGAGCAGTACTTC

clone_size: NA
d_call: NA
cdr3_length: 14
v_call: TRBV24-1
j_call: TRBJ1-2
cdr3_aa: CATSDLRRNYGYTF
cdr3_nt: TGTGCCACCAGTGATTTGCGTCGGAACTATGGCTACACCTTC

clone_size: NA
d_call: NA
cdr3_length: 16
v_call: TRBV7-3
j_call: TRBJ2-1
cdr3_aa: CASSKRGPQTYNEQFF
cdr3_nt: TGTGCCAGCAGCAAACGGGGACCCCAAACCTACAATGAGCAGTTCTTC

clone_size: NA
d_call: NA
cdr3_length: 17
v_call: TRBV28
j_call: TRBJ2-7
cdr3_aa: CASSLTRGEAPSYEQYF
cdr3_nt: TGTGCCAGCAGTTTAACTAGGGGGGAGGCACCCTCCTACGAGCAGTACTTC

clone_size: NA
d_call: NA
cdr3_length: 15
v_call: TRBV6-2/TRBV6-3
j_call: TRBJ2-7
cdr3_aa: CASSYDPGSAYEQYF
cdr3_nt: TGTGCCAGCAGTTACGATCCAGGGTCGGCCTACGAGCAGTACTTC

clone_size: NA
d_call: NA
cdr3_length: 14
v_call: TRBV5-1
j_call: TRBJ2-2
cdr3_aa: CASSLATNTGELFF
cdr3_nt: TGCGCCAGCAGCTTGGCGACGAACACCGGGGAGCTGTTTTTT

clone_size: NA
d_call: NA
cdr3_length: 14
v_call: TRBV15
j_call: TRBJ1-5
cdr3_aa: CATSREMGGQPQHF
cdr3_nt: TGTGCCACCAGCAGAGAGATGGGGGGCCAGCCCCAGCATTTT